This T cell receptor (beta chain) was observed in a study of T cell repertoires in cytomegalovirus infection. Study overall: Indications came from public TCR beta signatures; they pointed to CMV infection and to a matching HLA type.

This clonotype was observed a handful of times. Antigen: not known. TCRdb recomputed calls from the reads with MiXCR, one row per CDR3 protein. Here the sample spans roughly 600,000 distinct CDR3 sequences, 20% to 25% being singletons. This CDR3 has 15 amino acids. Trimming took 1 base from V and 8 from J, leaving 12 bases between them. Germline V lookup: CDR1 MGHRA, CDR2 YSYEKL. Regarding the study as a whole: CMV carriers with the relevant HLA were identified by cumulative public TCR beta family frequency. Dominating the ex vivo response were HLA-C-restricted CMV-specific TCR beta clonotypes.

The chain links TRBV4-1 to TRBJ1-6, with no clear D. The TCR comes from a human donor in good health (CMV status not recorded). Some clones in this sample may be carry-over from other donors' samples. Material for sequencing was CD8+ T cells from PBMCs. The CDR3 nucleotides are TGCGCCAGCAGCCAAGCACCAACTGTGGATTCACCCCTCCACTTT. Translating gives CASSQAPTVDSPLHF.